Listed below are T cell receptor beta chains from one sample, sequenced in a study of identical twins. MiXCR was run by TCRdb on the 5' RACE reads, yielding one entry per CDR3 protein. Among around 95,000 distinct CDR3 sequences listed, under 6.5% were seen once. Sequenced: memory T cells sorted from blood. The receptors shown here come from a woman aged 50 to 65 in good health. CDR3s include the opening cysteine and the closing phenylalanine or tryptophan. The D gene is left open where the match is weak. Some rows have no size entry. The others give once, few or many, or a class for an expanded clone.

>TRBV27|TRBD1|many|TRBJ1-6
CASKPTGVNSPLHF
TGTGCCAGCAAACCGACAGGGGTTAATTCACCCCTCCACTTT
>TRBV7-3|TRBD2|many|TRBJ2-3
CASSLTPPGLAGTDTQYF
TGTGCCAGCAGCTTAACTCCCCCGGGACTAGCGGGCACAGATACGCAGTATTTT
>TRBV15|-|many|TRBJ2-1
CATEWSEDNEQFF
TGTGCCACCGAGTGGAGTGAGGACAATGAGCAGTTCTTC
>TRBV12-3/TRBV12-4|TRBD1|many|TRBJ2-1
CASTLDRHNEQFF
TGTGCCAGCACCCTGGACAGGCACAATGAGCAGTTCTTC
>TRBV27|TRBD2|many|TRBJ2-1
CASSPRLAGGGYNEQFF
TGTGCCAGCAGTCCCAGATTAGCGGGAGGGGGGTACAATGAGCAGTTCTTC
>TRBV6-5|-|-|TRBJ2-7
CASSDRLSSYEQYF
TGTGCCAGCAGCGACAGGCTGAGCTCCTACGAGCAGTACTTC
>TRBV13|-|few|TRBJ1-1
CASRLEGRTEAFF
TGTGCCAGCAGGCTCGAGGGGCGGACTGAAGCTTTCTTT
>TRBV5-1|TRBD1|many|TRBJ1-1
CASSRGQGRNTEAFF
TGCGCCAGCAGCCGAGGACAGGGGCGGAACACTGAAGCTTTCTTT
>TRBV5-1|-|-|TRBJ2-7
CASSLEGRSHHEQYF
TGCGCCAGCAGCTTGGAAGGTCGCTCCCACCACGAGCAGTACTTC
>TRBV19|TRBD2|many|TRBJ2-1
CASKPSGTNEQFF
TGTGCCAGTAAGCCTAGCGGGACGAATGAGCAGTTCTTC
>TRBV12-3/TRBV12-4|TRBD1|many|TRBJ1-6
CASNRDRSPLHF
TGTGCCAGCAATAGGGACAGGTCACCCCTCCACTTT
>TRBV3-1|-|few|TRBJ2-5
CASSHSTGVRETQYF
TGTGCCAGCAGCCACTCGACGGGAGTTCGAGAGACCCAGTACTTC